One sample yielded the 21 T cell receptor beta chains listed below, sequenced in a study of T cell clonality in common variable immunodeficiency. Study results and caveats: Fewer deletions and N-nucleotide insertions were reportedly seen in common variable immunodeficiency TCR beta sequences.

Assay used: immunoSEQ multiplex PCR; TCRdb lists only in-frame clones, some missing. The sample was found to contain over 30,000 clones, and every one recurs. No cognate antigen is known for these TCRs. Sequenced material: peripheral blood mononuclear cells. Source of these receptors: a human donor with common variable immunodeficiency.

This clone was detected a few times. From the germline J gene comes the end of the CDR3, since the read stops 3 residues before it. The chain combines TRBV7-6 with TRBJ2-2; TRBD2 aligns across 7 bases. There are 15 residues in the CDR3. Trimming removed 5 bases from V and 3 bases from J; junction bases left unmatched: 6. The germline V gene encodes CDR1 SGHVS and CDR2 FNYEAQ. The CDR3 bases that were read are TGTGCCAGCAGCCGGGGAGGGCTCCACACCGGGGAG. It yields the protein CASSRGGLHTGE. The entire CDR3 protein reads CASSRGGLHTGELFF. The entire variable domain, with the rest obtained from reference TRBV7-6 and TRBJ2-2, is as follows: GAGVSQSPRYKVTKRGQDVALRCDPISGHVSLYWYRQALGQGPEFLTYFNYEAQQDKSGLPNDRFSAERPEGSISTLTIQRTEQRDSAMYRCASSRGGLHTGELFFGEGSRLTVL.

This clone is categorized as medium-sized (0.01 to 0.1%). The missing CDR3 end, 3 residues past where the read stops, is filled in from the germline J gene. V usage is TRBV5-1 and J usage is TRBJ1-6; D is ambiguous. V gave up 1 base and J gave up 6 bases, with 8 bases separating them. Germline loops: CDR1 SGHRS, CDR2 YFSETQ. The CDR3 spans 14 residues. The CDR3 sequence is CASSLSGFNSPLHF. Partial CDR3 DNA: TGCGCCAGCAGCTTGTCGGGTTTTAATTCACCC.

The part of the CDR3 DNA that was read is TGTGCCAGCAGCGCTACGGACAGGAGATGGACTGAA. Its translation is CASSATDRRWTE. The entire CDR3 sequence reads CASSATDRRWTEAFF. The V gene is TRBV7-2, the J gene TRBJ1-1; 7 nucleotides line up with TRBD1. The DNA ends 3 residues before the CDR3 does, and the rest of the CDR3 is filled in from the germline J gene. This CDR3 has 15 amino acids. Germline loops: CDR1 SGHTA, CDR2 FQGNSA. Germline trimming cut 5 bases from V and 5 bases from J; bases unmatched to any gene: 11.

This clone was observed at least ten times. With the read ending 3 residues before the CDR3 end, the germline J gene is used to fill in that end. V and J are TRBV29-1 and TRBJ1-1; D is perhaps TRBD1 (6 bases). Trimming cost V 1 base and J 4 bases, with 10 bases left between them. In germline, CDR1 is SQVTM, CDR2 ANQGSEA. CDR3 size: 13 residues. The CDR3 spells CSVEGQAITEAFF. The covered CDR3 bases are TGCAGCGTTGAAGGACAGGCAATCACTGAA.

This clone was recorded many times. Sequencing ends 3 residues short of the CDR3 end; the germline J gene provides the rest. The V gene is TRBV4-2, the J gene TRBJ2-2; 8 nucleotides match TRBD2. V lost 0 bases to trimming and J lost 7 bases; unmatched junction nucleotides: 10. Germline CDR1 reads LGHNA; CDR2 reads YNFKEQ. The CDR3 runs to 17 residues. The part of the CDR3 DNA that was read is TGTGCCAGCAGCCAAGACAAACTAGCGGTCCAGGGCGGGGAG. Translated: CASSQDKLAVQGGE. The full CDR3 protein reads CASSQDKLAVQGGELFF.

This clone was recorded a few times. With the read ending 3 residues before the CDR3 end, the germline J gene is used to fill in that end. This chain uses TRBV2 with TRBJ2-3, with TRBD2 identical over 7 bases. CDR1 and CDR2 (germline): SNHLY, FYNNEI. Losses at the gene ends were 5 bases for V and 1 base for J; bases not matched to a gene: 6. The CDR3 length is 15 residues. This CDR3 reads CASSPTSARTDTQYF. Partial CDR3 DNA: TGTGCCAGCAGTCCCACTAGCGCGCGCACAGATACG.

This clone was observed a few times. The CDR3 end is not reached by the read, which stops 3 residues before it; the germline J gene fills it in. This chain joins TRBV19 and TRBJ2-3, with TRBD2 matching 7 bases. In germline, CDR1 is LNHDA, CDR2 SQIVND (reference sequence). The CDR3 is 15 amino acids. Germline trimming cut 10 bases from V and 3 bases from J; bases unmatched to any gene: 13. The CDR3 bases that were read are TGTGCCACTTCCGCCTCGGGGGGAATGACAGATACG. Translated: CATSASGGMTDT. The whole CDR3 protein reads CATSASGGMTDTQYF.

Note on this clone: The CDR3 is cut off 3 residues early in the read; its end comes from the germline J gene. The chain joins TRBV7-9 to TRBJ2-5; tentatively, D is TRBD1 (6 bases). The V gene lost 1 base and the J gene lost 1 base, with 10 bases spanning the gap. Germline V gene sequence: CDR1 SEHNR, CDR2 FQNEAQ (reference sequence). This CDR3 is built from 15 residues. CDR3 sequence: CASSLVGQSQETQYF. Incomplete CDR3 DNA: TGTGCCAGCAGCTTAGTCGGACAGTCCCAAGAGACC.

With regard to this clone: Read coverage stops 3 residues before the CDR3 terminus; the germline J gene supplies the remainder. The rearrangement links TRBV7-8 to TRBJ2-5, with 8 nucleotides matching TRBD2. Germline V lookup: CDR1 SGHVS, CDR2 FQNEAQ. J lost 5 bases, V lost 4 bases, and 9 bases had no gene match. This CDR3 has 15 residues. The CDR3 bases that were read are TGTGCCAGCAGCTCCGGACTAGCCGTGGGTGAGACC. This gives the protein CASSSGLAVGET. The CDR3 as a whole reads CASSSGLAVGETQYF.

This clone was counted ten times or more. Read data end 3 residues before the CDR3 end; the end is taken from the germline J gene. The chain carries TRBV11-3 and TRBJ1-2; TRBD1 aligns across 9 bases. The V gene's germline CDR1 is SGHNT and CDR2 YENEEA. V was clipped by 8 bases and J by 7 bases; unmatched bases: 5. This CDR3 contains 12 residues. The sequenced part of the CDR3 DNA is TGTGCCAGCGGACAGGGGAACGGTGGC. As protein: CASGQGNGG. In full, the CDR3 is CASGQGNGGYTF.

This clone was counted only a few times. The CDR3 goes on 3 residues after the read ends, and that part is filled in from the germline J gene. The chain couples TRBV7-3 to TRBJ2-5, with 7 bases aligning to TRBD2. The CDR3 is made up of 14 amino acids. Germline V gene lookup returns CDR1 SGHTA and CDR2 FQGTGA. CDR3 DNA, as far as it was read: TGTGCCAGCAGCTACCCGGGACTAATTCAAACC. Protein: CASSYPGLIQT. The entire CDR3 protein is CASSYPGLIQTQYF.

This clone came up many times. The observed sequence ends 3 residues before the CDR3 terminus, with the missing tail filled in from the germline J gene. This chain links TRBV11-3 with TRBJ2-7; 8 bases map to TRBD1. In germline, CDR1 is SGHNT, CDR2 YENEEA. After removal of 5 bases from V and 3 bases from J, the junction contained 9 bases not matched to a gene. The CDR3 extends over 15 amino acids. The part of the CDR3 DNA that was read is TGTGCCAGCAGCCCGGGGACAGGCCGTTTCTACGAG. Translated: CASSPGTGRFYE. The full CDR3 protein reads CASSPGTGRFYEQYF.

There are a few counts of this clone. The read halts 3 residues ahead of the CDR3 end, with the missing end drawn from the germline J gene. This rearrangement joins TRBV13 to TRBJ2-7; TRBD2 matches at 7 bases. V shed 4 bases, J shed 2 bases, and the junction held 5 bases outside the gene matches. Germline-derived CDR1 and CDR2 are PRHDT and FYEKMQ (reference sequence). The CDR3 totals 14 residues. CDR3 in amino acids: CASSSGTTPYEQYF. The covered CDR3 bases are TGTGCCAGCAGCTCGGGGACTACCCCCTACGAG.

This clone was detected only a few times. Coverage ceases 3 residues before the CDR3 finishes, and the germline J gene fills in the end. The chain uses TRBV7-9 and TRBJ1-6; 9 nucleotides align to TRBD1. CDR3 length equals 15 residues. Germline V gene data show CDR1 as SEHNR and CDR2 as FQNEAQ (reference sequence). With 0 bases clipped from V and 7 bases from J, the junction kept 1 base outside the gene matches. Incomplete CDR3 DNA: TGTGCCAGCAGCTTAGCCGGGACAGGGAATTCACCC. It codes for CASSLAGTGNSP. The CDR3 in full is CASSLAGTGNSPLHF.

This clone was detected ten times or more. The CDR3 end is not reached by the read, which stops 3 residues before it; the germline J gene fills it in. The chain recombines TRBV30 with TRBJ2-7; 8 bases line up with TRBD1. This CDR3 contains 12 residues. After removal of 5 bases from V and 2 bases from J, the junction contained 2 bases not matched to a gene. CDR1 is GTSNPN and CDR2 is SVGIG in the germline V gene (reference sequence). CDR3 DNA, as far as it was read: TGTGCCTGGGGGACAGGCGCCTACGAG. This gives the protein CAWGTGAYE. The CDR3 in its entirety is CAWGTGAYEQYF. Full variable domain (outside the CDR3, taken from reference TRBV30 and TRBJ2-7): SQTIHQWPATLVQPVGSPLSLECTVEGTSNPNLYWYRQAAGRGLQLLFYSVGIGQISSEVPQNLSASRPQDRQFILSSKKLLLSDSGFYLCAWGTGAYEQYFGPGTRLTVT.

As to this clone: The read comes to an end 3 residues before the CDR3 does, leaving the germline J gene to fill in the end. V usage is TRBV11-3 and J usage is TRBJ1-2; perhaps TRBD1 as D (6 bases). The germline V gene encodes CDR1 SGHNT and CDR2 YENEEA. The CDR3 is 15 residues long. The sequenced part of the CDR3 DNA is TGTGCCAGCAGCTTAGATCAGGGACACCTTGGAGGC. Protein sequence: CASSLDQGHLGG. The entire CDR3 protein is CASSLDQGHLGGYTF.

This clone was recorded many times. The CDR3 is cut off 3 residues early in the read; its end comes from the germline J gene. The rearrangement links TRBV6-2 or TRBV6-3 to TRBJ2-7; 9 nucleotides agree with TRBD2. CDR1 is MNHEY, CDR2 SVGEGT, per germline. Unmatched junction bases numbered 8, after V lost 5 bases and J lost 0 bases. This CDR3 region has 16 residues. CDR3 DNA, as far as it was read: TGTGCCAGCAGTCCCCGTAGCGGGAGAGTCTCCTACGAG. Translated: CASSPRSGRVSYE. The whole CDR3 reads CASSPRSGRVSYEQYF.

This clone was counted only a few times. With the read ending 3 residues before the CDR3 end, the germline J gene is used to fill in that end. The chain joins TRBV7-2 to TRBJ2-6; D gene uncertain. The CDR3 is 15 residues long. V was cut by 11 bases and J by 2 bases, with 16 bases left in between. Germline loops: CDR1 SGHTA, CDR2 FQGNSA. CDR3 amino acids: CASTFQAPGANVLTF. CDR3 DNA (partial): TGTGCCTCGACGTTTCAGGCTCCTGGGGCCAACGTC.

Within the sample, this clone is medium-sized. The read ends 3 residues early relative to the CDR3; the germline J gene fills the gap. The chain uses TRBV2 and TRBJ1-2, with D possibly TRBD1 on 6 matching bases. The CDR3 runs to 10 residues. Per the germline V gene, CDR1 is SNHLY and CDR2 is FYNNEI. CDR3 DNA (partial): TGTGCCAGCTTACAGGGTTCC. This gives the protein CASLQGS. The whole CDR3 is CASLQGSYTF.

This clone was found a few times. The CDR3 end lies 3 residues beyond the end of the read and is filled in from the germline J gene. The rearrangement uses TRBV7-8 and TRBJ2-7, with 8 bases lining up with TRBD2. The V segment lost 8 bases and the J segment 1 base; nucleotides outside the gene matches: 10. The CDR3 runs 15 residues. Germline V lookup: CDR1 SGHVS, CDR2 FQNEAQ. The CDR3 sequence: CASSLWTSSSYEQYF. The CDR3 DNA, read in part, is TGTGCCAGCTCTCTATGGACTAGCAGTTCCTACGAG.

This clone was counted between two and nine times. The missing CDR3 end, 3 residues past where the read stops, is filled in from the germline J gene. The chain has TRBV5-6 and TRBJ2-7, with TRBD1 matching 8 bases. The J segment lost 6 bases and the V segment lost 3 bases, leaving 5 bases of the junction unmatched. Per the germline V gene, CDR1 is SGHDT and CDR2 is YYEEEE. The CDR3 is 13 residues long. CDR3 DNA (partial): TGTGCCAGCAGCTACGACAGGGGAACCGAG. Its protein is CASSYDRGTE. The CDR3 reads in full as CASSYDRGTEQYF.